This T cell receptor beta chain was documented in a study of the immune and genomic landscape of osteosarcoma. About the study: Patients were around 54% male; 77% had localized disease.

This CDR3 contains 14 residues. Deletions cut 3 bases from V and 1 base from J, with 8 bases between. The germline V gene has CDR1 SGHNT and CDR2 YYREEE (reference sequence). Assay: immunoSEQ multiplex PCR; the TCRdb copy retains only in-frame clones and omits some. In the table there are 2,500 or so clones, more than 65% of which are singletons. Primary, local recurrence and metastasis osteosarcoma tumors were taken after treatment from poor-prognosis patients. Study results and caveats: About 5 cases had one hyperexpanded dominant clone and under 100 clonotypes. Compared with cold C1, the hot C3 cluster had higher, still-low clonality.

Worth noting for this clone: What it binds is unknown.

The J gene is TRBJ1-3, the V gene TRBV5-4; D uncertain. Sequencing input: tumor tissue from a local recurrence in the femur. The clonotype was recovered from a man aged 18 to 29 with osteosarcoma. DNA for the CDR3: TGTGCCAGCAGCTACCGGGGATCTGGAAACACCATATATTTT. Protein product: CASSYRGSGNTIYF.